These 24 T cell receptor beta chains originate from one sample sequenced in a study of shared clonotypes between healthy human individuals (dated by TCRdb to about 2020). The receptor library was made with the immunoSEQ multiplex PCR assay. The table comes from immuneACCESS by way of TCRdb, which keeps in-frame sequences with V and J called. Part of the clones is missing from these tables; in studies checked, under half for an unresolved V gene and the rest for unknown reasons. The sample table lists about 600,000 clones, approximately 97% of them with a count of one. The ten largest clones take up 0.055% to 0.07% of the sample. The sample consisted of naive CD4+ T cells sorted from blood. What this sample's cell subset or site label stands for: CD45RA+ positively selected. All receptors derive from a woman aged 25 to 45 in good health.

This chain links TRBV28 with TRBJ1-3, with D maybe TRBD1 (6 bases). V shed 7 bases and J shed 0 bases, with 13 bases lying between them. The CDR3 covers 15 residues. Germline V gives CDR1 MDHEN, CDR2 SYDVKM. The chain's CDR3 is CASTGGSLSGNTIYF. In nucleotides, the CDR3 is TGTGCCAGCACGGGGGGCTCTCTCTCTGGAAACACCATATATTTT.

The CDR3 protein is CASGGSANTGELFF. DNA for the CDR3: TGTGCCAGCGGGGGTTCCGCGAACACCGGGGAGCTGTTTTTT. This rearrangement joins TRBV6-1 to TRBJ2-2, with D perhaps matching TRBD1 or TRBD2 (5 bases each). Germline V gene data show CDR1 as MNHNS and CDR2 as SASEGT. The CDR3 has 14 amino acids. Trimming stripped 8 bases from V and 0 bases from J, with 10 bases between.

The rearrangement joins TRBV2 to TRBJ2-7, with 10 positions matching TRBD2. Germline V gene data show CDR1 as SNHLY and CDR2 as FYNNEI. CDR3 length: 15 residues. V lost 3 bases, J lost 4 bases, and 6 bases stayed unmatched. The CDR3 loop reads CASSEPSGSIYEQYF. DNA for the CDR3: TGTGCCAGCAGTGAGCCTAGCGGGAGTATTTACGAGCAGTACTTC.

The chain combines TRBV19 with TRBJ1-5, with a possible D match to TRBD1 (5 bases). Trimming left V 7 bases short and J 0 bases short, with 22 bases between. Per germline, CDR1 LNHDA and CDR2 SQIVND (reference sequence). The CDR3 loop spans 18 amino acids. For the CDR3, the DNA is TGTGCCAGTACCCGTTCAGGGAATCTTATAAATAGCAATCAGCCCCAGCATTTT. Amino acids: CASTRSGNLINSNQPQHF.

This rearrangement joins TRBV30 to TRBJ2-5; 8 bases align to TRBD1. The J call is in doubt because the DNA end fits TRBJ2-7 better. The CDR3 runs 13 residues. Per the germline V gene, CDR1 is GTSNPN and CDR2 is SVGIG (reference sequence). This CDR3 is CAWNRGSSYEQYF. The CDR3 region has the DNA TGTGCCTGGAACAGGGGGTCCTCCTACGAGCAGTACTTC.

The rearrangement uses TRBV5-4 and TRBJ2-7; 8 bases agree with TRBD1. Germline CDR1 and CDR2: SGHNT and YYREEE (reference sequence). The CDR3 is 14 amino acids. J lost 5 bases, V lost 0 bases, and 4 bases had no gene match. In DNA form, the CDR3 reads TGTGCCAGCAGCTTGGATCAGGGGGCTCACGAGCAGTACTTC. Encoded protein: CASSLDQGAHEQYF.

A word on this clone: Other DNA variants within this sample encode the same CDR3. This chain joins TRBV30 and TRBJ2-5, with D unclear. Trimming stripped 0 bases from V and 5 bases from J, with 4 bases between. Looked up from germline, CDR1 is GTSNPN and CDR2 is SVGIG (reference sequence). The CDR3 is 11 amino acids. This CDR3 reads CAWSVGETQYF. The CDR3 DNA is TGTGCCTGGAGTGTCGGGGAGACCCAGTACTTC.

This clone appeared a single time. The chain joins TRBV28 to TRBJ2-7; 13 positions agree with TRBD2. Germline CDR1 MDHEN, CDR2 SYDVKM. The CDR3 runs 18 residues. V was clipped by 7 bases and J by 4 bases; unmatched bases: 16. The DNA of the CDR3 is TGTGCCAGCACCCAAAAATTCCGCCTACTAGCGGGAGGGTACGAGCAGTACTTC. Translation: CASTQKFRLLAGGYEQYF.

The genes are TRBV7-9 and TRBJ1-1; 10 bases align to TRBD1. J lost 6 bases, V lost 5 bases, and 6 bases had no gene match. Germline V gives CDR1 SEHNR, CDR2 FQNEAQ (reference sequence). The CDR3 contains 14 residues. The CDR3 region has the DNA TGTGCCAGCAGCCTTGGGACAGGGGATGCTGAAGCTTTCTTT. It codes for CASSLGTGDAEAFF.

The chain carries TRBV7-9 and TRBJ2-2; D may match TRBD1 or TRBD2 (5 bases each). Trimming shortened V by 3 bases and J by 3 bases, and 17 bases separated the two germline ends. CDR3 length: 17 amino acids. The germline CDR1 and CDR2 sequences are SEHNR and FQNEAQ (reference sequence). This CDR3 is CASSFRPRGEYTGELFF. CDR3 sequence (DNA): TGTGCCAGCAGCTTCAGACCCCGAGGGGAGTACACCGGGGAGCTGTTTTTT.

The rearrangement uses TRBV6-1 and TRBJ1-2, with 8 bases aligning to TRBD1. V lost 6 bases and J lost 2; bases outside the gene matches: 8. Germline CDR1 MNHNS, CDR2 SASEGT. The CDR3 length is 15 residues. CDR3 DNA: TGTGCCAGCAGGTGGGACCAGGGGGCCAACTATGGCTACACCTTC. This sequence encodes CASRWDQGANYGYTF.

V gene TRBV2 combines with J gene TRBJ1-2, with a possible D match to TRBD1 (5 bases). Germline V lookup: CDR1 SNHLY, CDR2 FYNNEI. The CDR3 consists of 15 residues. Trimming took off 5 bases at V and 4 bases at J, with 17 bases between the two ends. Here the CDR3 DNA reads TGTGCCAGCAGTCGCGGGGGGACTGAGACCTATGGCTACACCTTC. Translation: CASSRGGTETYGYTF.

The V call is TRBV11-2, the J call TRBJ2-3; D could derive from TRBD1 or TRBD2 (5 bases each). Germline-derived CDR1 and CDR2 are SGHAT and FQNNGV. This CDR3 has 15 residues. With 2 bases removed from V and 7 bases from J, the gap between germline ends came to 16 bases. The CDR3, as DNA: TGTGCCAGCAGCTTACTCGGGACGTACTCCCATACGCAGTATTTT. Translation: CASSLLGTYSHTQYF.

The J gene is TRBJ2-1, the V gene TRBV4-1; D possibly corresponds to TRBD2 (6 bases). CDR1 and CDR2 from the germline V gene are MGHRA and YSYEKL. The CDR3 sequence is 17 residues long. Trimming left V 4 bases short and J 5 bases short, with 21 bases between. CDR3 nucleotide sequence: TGCGCCAGCAGCCTAAGATCAGGACGGAGGGGTAACAATGAGCAGTTCTTC. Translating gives CASSLRSGRRGNNEQFF.

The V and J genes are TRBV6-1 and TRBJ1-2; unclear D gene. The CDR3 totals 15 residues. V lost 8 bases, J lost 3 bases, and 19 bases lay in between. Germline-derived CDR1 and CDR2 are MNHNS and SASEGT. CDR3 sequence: CASREGPGGYYGYTF. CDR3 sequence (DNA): TGTGCCAGCCGAGAAGGGCCAGGAGGTTACTATGGCTACACCTTC.

Here the CDR3 reads CASSRTQNTGELFF. CDR3 sequence (DNA): TGTGCCAGCAGTCGGACACAGAACACCGGGGAGCTGTTTTTT. The rearrangement joins TRBV6-6 to TRBJ2-2; D is perhaps TRBD1 (5 bases). From germline, CDR1 is MNHNY and CDR2 SVGAGI (reference sequence). V gave up 5 bases and J gave up 1 base, with 8 bases separating them. This CDR3 comprises 14 residues.

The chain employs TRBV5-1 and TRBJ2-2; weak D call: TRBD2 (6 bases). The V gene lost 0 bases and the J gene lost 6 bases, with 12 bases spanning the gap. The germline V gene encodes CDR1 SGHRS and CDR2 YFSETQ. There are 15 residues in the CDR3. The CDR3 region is CASSLEFTGAGELFF. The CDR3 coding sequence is TGCGCCAGCAGCTTGGAATTCACGGGGGCCGGGGAGCTGTTTTTT. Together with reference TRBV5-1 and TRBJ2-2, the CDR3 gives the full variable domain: KAGVTQTPRYLIKTRGQQVTLSCSPISGHRSVSWYQQTPGQGLQFLFEYFSETQRNKGNFPGRFSGRQFSNSRSEMNVSTLELGDSALYLCASSLEFTGAGELFFGEGSRLTVL.

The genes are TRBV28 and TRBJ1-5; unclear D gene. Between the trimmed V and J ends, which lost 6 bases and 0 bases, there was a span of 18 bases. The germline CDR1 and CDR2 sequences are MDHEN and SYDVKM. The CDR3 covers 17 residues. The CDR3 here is CASRSSSAGYSNQPQHF. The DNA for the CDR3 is TGTGCCAGCAGGTCCTCTTCGGCGGGTTATAGCAATCAGCCCCAGCATTTT.

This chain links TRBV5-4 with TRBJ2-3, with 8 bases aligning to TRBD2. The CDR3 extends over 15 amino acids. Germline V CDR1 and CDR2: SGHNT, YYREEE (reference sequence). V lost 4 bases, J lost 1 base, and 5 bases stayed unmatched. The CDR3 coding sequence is TGTGCCAGCAGCCAGACTAGCGCCCGCACAGATACGCAGTATTTT. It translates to CASSQTSARTDTQYF.

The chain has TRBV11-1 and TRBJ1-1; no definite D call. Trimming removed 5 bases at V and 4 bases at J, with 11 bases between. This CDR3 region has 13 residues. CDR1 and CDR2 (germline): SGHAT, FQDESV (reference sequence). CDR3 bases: TGTGCCAGCAGCCGATCCCGCGGCACTGAAGCTTTCTTT. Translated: CASSRSRGTEAFF.

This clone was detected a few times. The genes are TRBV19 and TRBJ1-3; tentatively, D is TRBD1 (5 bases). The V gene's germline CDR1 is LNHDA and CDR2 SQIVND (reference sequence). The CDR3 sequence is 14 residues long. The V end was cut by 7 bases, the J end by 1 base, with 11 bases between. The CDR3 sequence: CASNRQRSGNTIYF. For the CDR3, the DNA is TGTGCCAGTAACCGACAGCGATCTGGAAACACCATATATTTT.

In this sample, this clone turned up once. The chain's CDR3 is CASSMDTVLTGELFF. In DNA form, the CDR3 reads TGCGCCAGCAGCATGGACACGGTTCTAACCGGGGAGCTGTTTTTT. The rearrangement joins TRBV5-1 to TRBJ2-2; a weak D match, TRBD1 (5 bases). Germline CDR1 reads SGHRS; CDR2 reads YFSETQ. V gave up 4 bases and J gave up 5 bases, with 15 bases separating them. The CDR3 covers 15 residues.

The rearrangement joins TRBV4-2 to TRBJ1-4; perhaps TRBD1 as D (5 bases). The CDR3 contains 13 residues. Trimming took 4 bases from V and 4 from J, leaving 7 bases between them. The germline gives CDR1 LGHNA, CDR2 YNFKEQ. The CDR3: CASSPRVNEKLFF. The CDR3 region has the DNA TGTGCCAGCAGCCCCAGGGTTAATGAAAAACTGTTTTTT.

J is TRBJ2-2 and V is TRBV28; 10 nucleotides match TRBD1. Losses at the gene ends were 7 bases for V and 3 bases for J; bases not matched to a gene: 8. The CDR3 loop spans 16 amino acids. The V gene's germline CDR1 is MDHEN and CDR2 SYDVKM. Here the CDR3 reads CASNQLGTGDTGELFF. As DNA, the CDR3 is TGTGCCAGCAATCAACTGGGGACAGGGGACACCGGGGAGCTGTTTTTT.